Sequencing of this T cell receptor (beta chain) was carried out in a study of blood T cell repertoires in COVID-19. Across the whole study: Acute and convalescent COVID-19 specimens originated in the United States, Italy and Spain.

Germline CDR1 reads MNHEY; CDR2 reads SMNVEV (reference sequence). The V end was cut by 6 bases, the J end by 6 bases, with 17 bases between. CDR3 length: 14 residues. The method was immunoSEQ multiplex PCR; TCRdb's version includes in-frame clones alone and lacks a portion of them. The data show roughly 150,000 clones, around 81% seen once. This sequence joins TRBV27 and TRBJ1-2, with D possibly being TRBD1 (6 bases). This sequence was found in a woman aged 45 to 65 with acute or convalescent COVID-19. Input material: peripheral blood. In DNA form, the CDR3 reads TGTGCCAGCAGCCCACTAGACAGGCACAATGGCTACACCTTC. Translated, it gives CASSPLDRHNGYTF.